This T cell receptor (beta chain) originates from a study of regulatory T cells in long-lasting Graves disease. The overall study: Those with persistent Graves' disease had received antithyroid drugs for over 5 years with positive TSH receptor antibodies.

In regard to this clonotype: Its antigen remains unknown.

The time point denotes: persistent/refractory GD, antithyroid drugs over 5 years with positive TRAb. The TCR library used RNA extracted from PBMCs. Relying on iRepertoire HTBI primers and Arm-PCR of CDR3 regions, the team built TCR beta libraries. One entry per CDR3 protein results from TCRdb running MiXCR on the multiplex PCR reads. The sample includes 700,000 or so distinct CDR3 sequences, 25% to 35% of them seen just once. Trimming removed 2 bases at V and 2 bases at J, with 11 bases between. The CDR3 covers 14 residues. Germline assignment: CDR1 SGHRS and CDR2 YFSETQ. Broader study findings: Accuracy could have been hurt by small sample size.

The sequence was obtained from a female donor with Graves disease. The V and J genes are TRBV5-1 and TRBJ2-7; tentative D call: TRBD2 (5 bases). The sample here was peripheral blood mononuclear cells (PBMCs), taken when the disease was refractory, from a patient treated with antithyroid drugs. Here the CDR3 DNA reads TGCGCCAGCAGCTTCGACTACCTCGCCTACGAGCAGTACTTC. Translated: CASSFDYLAYEQYF.